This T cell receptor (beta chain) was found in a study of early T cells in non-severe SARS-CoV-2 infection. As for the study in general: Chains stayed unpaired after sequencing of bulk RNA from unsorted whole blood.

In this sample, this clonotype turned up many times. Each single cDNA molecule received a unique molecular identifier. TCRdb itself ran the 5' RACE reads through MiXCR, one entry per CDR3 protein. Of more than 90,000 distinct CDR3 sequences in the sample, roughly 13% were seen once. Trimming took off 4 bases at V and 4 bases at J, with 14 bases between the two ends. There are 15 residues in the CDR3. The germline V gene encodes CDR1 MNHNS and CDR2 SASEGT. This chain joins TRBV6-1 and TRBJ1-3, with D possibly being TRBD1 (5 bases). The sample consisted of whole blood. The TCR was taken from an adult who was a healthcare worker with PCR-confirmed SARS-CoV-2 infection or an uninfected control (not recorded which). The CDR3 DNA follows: TGTGCCAGCAGTGCAGCCGCATGGGACGGAAACACCATATATTTT. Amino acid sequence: CASSAAAWDGNTIYF.